Below, one T cell receptor beta chain is given with its context. This entry is derived from a study of blood T cell repertoires in COVID-19. Allocation to cohorts depended on clinical history reported by the participants. TCRdb keeps only in-frame clones here, not all; method: immunoSEQ multiplex PCR. Of more than 200,000 clones in the sample, more than 75% were seen once. The clonotype was recovered from a middle-aged woman with acute COVID-19. What was sequenced was PBMCs or T cells enriched from blood (not recorded which).

The CDR3 spells CASSPRTGGSNSPLHF. DNA of the CDR3: TGTGCCAGCAGCCCCCGGACAGGGGGAAGTAATTCACCCCTCCACTTT. This chain uses TRBV5-4 with TRBJ1-6; TRBD1 aligns across 10 bases. Germline V gene data show CDR1 as SGHNT and CDR2 as YYREEE (reference sequence). The CDR3 totals 16 residues. Trimming cost V 4 bases and J 6 bases; bases outside gene matches: 7.